This paragraph covers one T cell receptor beta chain sequence. The target antigen is unknown. The sample belongs to a study of cytomegalovirus exposure and HLA in healthy donors. Study-wide findings and caveats: Earlier findings revealed that most TCR beta V segments proved productive either about 87% or about 30% of the time. Within a later analysis, the majority of CMV-associated TCR beta chains appeared HLA-restricted. Because they were indistinguishable, some V segments, including TRBV6-2 and TRBV6-3, were excluded.

The PCR employed 60 Vbeta primers together with 13 Jbeta primers. TCRdb keeps only in-frame clones here, not all; method: immunoSEQ multiplex PCR. The sample records 95,000 to 130,000 clones, roughly three quarters being singletons. The CDR3 runs to 13 residues. Germline CDR1 is KGHSH and CDR2 is LQKENI. V was pared by 6 bases and J by 2 bases, with 7 bases between. The sequencing sample was made of PBMCs. This rearrangement joins TRBV18 to TRBJ1-4; D is unclear. The receptor was isolated from a young man in good health and CMV-seropositive. CDR3 coding DNA: TGTGCCAGCTCGGCTAGTACTAATGAAAAACTGTTTTTT. It is translated as CASSASTNEKLFF.